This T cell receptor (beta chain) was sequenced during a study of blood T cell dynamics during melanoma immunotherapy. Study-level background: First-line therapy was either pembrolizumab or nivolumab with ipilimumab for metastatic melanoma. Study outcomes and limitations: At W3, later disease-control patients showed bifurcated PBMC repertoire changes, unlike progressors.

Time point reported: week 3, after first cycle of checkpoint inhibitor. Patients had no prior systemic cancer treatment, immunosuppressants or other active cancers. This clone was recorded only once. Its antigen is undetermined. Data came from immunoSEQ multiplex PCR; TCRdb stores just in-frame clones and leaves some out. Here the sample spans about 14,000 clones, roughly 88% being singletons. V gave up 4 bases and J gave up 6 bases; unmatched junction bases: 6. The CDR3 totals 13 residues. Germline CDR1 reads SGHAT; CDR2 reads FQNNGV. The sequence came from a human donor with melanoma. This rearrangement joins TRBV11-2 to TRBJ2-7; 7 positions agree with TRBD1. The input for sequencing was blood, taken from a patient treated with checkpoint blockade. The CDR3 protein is CASSSRQGGEQYF. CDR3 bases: TGTGCCAGCAGCTCAAGACAGGGCGGCGAGCAGTACTTC.